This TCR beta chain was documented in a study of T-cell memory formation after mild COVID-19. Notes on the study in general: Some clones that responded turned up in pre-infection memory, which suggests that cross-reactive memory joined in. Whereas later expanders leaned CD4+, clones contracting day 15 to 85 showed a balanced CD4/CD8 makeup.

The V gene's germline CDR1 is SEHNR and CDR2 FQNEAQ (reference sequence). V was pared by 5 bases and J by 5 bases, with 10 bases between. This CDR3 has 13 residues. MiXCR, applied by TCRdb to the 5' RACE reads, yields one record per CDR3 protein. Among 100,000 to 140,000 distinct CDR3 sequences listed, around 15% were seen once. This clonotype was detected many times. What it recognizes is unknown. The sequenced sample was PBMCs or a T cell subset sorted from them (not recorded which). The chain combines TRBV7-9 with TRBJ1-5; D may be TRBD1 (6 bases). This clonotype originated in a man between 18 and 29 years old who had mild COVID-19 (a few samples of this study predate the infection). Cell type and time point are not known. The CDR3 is CASSQRGDQPQHF. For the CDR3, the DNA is TGTGCCAGCAGCCAAAGGGGGGATCAGCCCCAGCATTTT.